Detailed here is one T cell receptor beta chain. What it binds is unknown. The PCR employed 60 Vbeta primers together with 13 Jbeta primers. Produced via immunoSEQ multiplex PCR; TCRdb's table is partial and in-frame only. The sample has about 180,000 clones, 76% seen once; the top ten hold about 2.5%. Trimming took 1 base from V and 7 from J, leaving 20 bases between them. The CDR3 length is 18 residues. In germline, CDR1 is LNHNV, CDR2 YYDKDF (reference sequence). This record comes from a study of cytomegalovirus exposure and HLA in healthy donors. Overall study results and limits: Cytomegalovirus status was reportedly diagnosed by the classifier with high sensitivity and specificity.

The TCR was taken from a woman aged 30 to 39 in good health and CMV-seropositive. The specimen was PBMCs. The chain has TRBV15 and TRBJ1-6; D is possibly TRBD1 (5 bases). In DNA, the CDR3 is TGTGCCACCAGCAGAGTGCCGGTCGGTGACAGTTCCAATTCACCCCTCCACTTT. This gives the protein CATSRVPVGDSSNSPLHF.